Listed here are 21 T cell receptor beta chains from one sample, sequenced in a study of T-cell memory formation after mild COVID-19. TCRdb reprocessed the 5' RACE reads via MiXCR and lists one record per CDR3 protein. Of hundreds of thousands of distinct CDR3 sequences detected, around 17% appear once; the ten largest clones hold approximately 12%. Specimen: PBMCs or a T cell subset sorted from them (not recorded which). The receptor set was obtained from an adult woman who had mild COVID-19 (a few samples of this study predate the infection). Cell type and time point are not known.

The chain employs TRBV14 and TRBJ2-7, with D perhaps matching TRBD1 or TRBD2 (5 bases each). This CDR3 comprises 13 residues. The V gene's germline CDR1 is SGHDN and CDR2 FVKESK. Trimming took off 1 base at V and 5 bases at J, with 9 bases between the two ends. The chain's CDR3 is CASSQGGSHEQYF. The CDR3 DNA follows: TGTGCCAGCAGCCAAGGGGGGAGCCACGAGCAGTACTTC.

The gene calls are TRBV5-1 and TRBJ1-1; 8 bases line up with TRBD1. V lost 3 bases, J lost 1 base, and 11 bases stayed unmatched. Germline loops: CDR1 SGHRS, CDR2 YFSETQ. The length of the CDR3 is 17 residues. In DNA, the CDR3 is TGCGCCAGCAGCTCCGGAGTCAGGGGGCGGTGGAACACTGAAGCTTTCTTT. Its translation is CASSSGVRGRWNTEAFF.

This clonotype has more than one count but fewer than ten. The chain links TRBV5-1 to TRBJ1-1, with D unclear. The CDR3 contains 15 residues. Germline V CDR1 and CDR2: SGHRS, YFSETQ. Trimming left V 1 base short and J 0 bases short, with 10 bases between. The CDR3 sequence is CASSLSNTLNTEAFF. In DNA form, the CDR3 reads TGCGCCAGCAGCTTGAGTAACACCTTGAACACTGAAGCTTTCTTT.

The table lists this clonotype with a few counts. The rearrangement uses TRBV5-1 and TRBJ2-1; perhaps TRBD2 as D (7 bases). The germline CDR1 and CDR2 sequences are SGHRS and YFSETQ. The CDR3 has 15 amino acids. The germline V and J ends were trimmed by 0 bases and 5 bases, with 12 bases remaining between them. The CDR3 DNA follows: TGCGCCAGCAGCTTGGGACGGGGGGCCAACAATGAGCAGTTCTTC. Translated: CASSLGRGANNEQFF. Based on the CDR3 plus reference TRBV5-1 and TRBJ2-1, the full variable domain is KAGVTQTPRYLIKTRGQQVTLSCSPISGHRSVSWYQQTPGQGLQFLFEYFSETQRNKGNFPGRFSGRQFSNSRSEMNVSTLELGDSALYLCASSLGRGANNEQFFGPGTRLTVL.

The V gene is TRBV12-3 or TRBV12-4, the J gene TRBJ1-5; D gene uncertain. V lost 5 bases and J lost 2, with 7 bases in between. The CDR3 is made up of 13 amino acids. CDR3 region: CASSGRGNQPQHF. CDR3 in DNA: TGTGCCAGCAGTGGACGGGGCAATCAGCCCCAGCATTTT.

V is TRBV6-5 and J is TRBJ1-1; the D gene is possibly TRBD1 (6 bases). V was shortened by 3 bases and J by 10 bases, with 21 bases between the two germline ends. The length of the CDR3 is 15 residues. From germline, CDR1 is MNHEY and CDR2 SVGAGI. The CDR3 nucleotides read TGTGCCAGCAGTTATCAGACAGGTGCCCCCACCAGAGCTTTCTTT. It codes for CASSYQTGAPTRAFF.

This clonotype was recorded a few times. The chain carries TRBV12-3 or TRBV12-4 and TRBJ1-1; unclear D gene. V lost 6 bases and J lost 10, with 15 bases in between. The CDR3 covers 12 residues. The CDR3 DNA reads TGTGCCAGCAGCACCCAACCCTCGGGAGCTTTCTTT. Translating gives CASSTQPSGAFF.

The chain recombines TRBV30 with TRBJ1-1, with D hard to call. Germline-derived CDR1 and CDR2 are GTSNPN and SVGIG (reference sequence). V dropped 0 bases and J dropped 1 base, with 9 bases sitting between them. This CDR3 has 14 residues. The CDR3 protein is CAWSVSLRNTEAFF. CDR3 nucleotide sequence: TGTGCCTGGAGTGTAAGTCTACGGAACACTGAAGCTTTCTTT.

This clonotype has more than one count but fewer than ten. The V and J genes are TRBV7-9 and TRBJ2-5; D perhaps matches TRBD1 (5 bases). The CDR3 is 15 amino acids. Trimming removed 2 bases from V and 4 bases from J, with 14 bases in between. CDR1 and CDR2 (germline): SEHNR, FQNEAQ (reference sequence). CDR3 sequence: CASSLTQGMGETQYF. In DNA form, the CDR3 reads TGTGCCAGCAGCTTAACGCAGGGTATGGGAGAGACCCAGTACTTC.

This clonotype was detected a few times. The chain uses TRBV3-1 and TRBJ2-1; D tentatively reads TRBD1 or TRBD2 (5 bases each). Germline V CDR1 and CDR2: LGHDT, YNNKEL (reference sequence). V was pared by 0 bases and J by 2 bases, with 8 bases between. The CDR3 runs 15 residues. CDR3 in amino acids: CASSQDWGTYNEQFF. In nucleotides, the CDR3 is TGTGCCAGCAGCCAAGATTGGGGGACCTACAATGAGCAGTTCTTC.

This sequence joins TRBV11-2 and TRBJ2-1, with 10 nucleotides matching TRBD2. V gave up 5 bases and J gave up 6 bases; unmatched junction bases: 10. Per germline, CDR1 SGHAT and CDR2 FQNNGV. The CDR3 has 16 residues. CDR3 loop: CASSPELAGSGNEQFF. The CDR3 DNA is TGTGCCAGCAGCCCAGAACTAGCGGGGTCGGGCAATGAGCAGTTCTTC.

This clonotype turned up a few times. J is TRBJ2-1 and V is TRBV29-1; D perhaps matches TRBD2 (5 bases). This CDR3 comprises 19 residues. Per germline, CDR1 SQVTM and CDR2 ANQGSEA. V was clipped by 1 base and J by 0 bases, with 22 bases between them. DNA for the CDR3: TGCAGCGTTGAAGGCCCCCCTCTAGAAGCGGCGAACTCCTACAATGAGCAGTTCTTC. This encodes CSVEGPPLEAANSYNEQFF.

The CDR3 sequence: CASNMSPNTEAFF. The CDR3 DNA reads as TGTGCCAGCAACATGAGCCCGAACACTGAAGCTTTCTTT. The rearrangement links TRBV7-9 to TRBJ1-1, with unresolved D. This CDR3 has 13 residues. Trimming removed 7 bases from V and 1 base from J, with 10 bases in between. Germline lookup yields CDR1 SEHNR and CDR2 FQNEAQ (reference sequence).

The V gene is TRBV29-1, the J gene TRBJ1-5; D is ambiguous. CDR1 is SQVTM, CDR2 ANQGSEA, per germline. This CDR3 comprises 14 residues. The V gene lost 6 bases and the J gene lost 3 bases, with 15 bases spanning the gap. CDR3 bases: TGCAGCGTCTCGGCCGGTACAGTCAATCAGCCCCAGCATTTT. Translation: CSVSAGTVNQPQHF.

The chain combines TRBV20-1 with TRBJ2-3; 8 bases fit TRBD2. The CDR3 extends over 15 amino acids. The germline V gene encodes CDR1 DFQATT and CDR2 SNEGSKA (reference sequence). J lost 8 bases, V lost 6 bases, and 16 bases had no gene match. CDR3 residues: CSAETLAGPGSTQYF. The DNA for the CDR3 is TGCAGTGCCGAGACATTAGCGGGACCGGGGAGTACGCAGTATTTT.

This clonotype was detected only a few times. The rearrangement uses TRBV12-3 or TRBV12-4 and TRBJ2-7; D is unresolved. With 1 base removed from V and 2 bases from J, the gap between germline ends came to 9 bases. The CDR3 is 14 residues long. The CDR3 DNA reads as TGTGCCAGCAGTTTAGTCCGTAGGACCTACGAGCAGTACTTC. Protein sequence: CASSLVRRTYEQYF.

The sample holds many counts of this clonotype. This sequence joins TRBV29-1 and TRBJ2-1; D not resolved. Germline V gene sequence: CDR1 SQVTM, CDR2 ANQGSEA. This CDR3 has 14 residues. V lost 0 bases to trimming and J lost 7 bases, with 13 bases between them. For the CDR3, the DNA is TGCAGCGTTGAAGATAGAGGCGGAGCGAATGAGCAGTTCTTC. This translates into CSVEDRGGANEQFF.

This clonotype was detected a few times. The CDR3 region has the DNA TGCGCCAGCAGCCACGATCGCACGGACAGGGCCTTACCCACTGAAGCTTTCTTT. Translating gives CASSHDRTDRALPTEAFF. The V call is TRBV5-1, the J call TRBJ1-1; 8 nucleotides match TRBD1. Looked up from germline, CDR1 is SGHRS and CDR2 is YFSETQ. The trim removed 4 bases at V and 4 bases at J, leaving 18 bases unmatched. The CDR3 extends over 18 amino acids.

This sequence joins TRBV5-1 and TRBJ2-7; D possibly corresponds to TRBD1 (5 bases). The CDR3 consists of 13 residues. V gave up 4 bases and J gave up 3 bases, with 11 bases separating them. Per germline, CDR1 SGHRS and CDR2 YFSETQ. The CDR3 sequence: CASSQDNFYEQYF. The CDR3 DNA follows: TGCGCCAGCAGCCAGGACAACTTCTACGAGCAGTACTTC.

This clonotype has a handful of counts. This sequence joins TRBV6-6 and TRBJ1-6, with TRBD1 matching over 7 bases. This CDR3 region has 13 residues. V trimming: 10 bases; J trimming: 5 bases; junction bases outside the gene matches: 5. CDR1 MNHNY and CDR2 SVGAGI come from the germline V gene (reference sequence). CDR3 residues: CATRTGNNSPLHF. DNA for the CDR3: TGTGCCACCCGGACAGGCAATAATTCACCCCTCCACTTT.

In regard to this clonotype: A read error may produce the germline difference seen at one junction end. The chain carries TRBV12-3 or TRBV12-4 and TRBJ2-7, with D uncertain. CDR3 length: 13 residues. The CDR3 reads CASSLNSPYEKYF. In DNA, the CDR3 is TGTGCCAGCAGTTTGAACAGCCCCTACGAGAAGTACTTC.